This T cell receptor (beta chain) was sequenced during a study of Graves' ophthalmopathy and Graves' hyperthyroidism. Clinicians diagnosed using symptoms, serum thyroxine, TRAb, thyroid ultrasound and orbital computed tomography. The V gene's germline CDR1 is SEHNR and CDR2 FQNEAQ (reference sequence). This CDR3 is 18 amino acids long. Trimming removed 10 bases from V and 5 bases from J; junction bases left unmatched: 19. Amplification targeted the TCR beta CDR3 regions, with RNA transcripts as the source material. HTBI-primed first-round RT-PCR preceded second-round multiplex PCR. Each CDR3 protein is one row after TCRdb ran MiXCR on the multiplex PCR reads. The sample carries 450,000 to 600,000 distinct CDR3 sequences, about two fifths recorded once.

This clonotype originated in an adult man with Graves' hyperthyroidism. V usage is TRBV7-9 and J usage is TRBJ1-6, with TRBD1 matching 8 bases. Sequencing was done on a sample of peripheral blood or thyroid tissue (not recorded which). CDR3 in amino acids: CATITIPRTGTHNSPLHF. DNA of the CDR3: TGTGCCACTATTACAATCCCGAGGACAGGGACCCATAATTCACCCCTCCACTTT. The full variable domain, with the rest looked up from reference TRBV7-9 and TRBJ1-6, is DTGVSQNPRHKITKRGQNVTFRCDPISEHNRLYWYRQTLGQGPEFLTYFQNEAQLEKSRLLSDRFSAERPKGSFSTLEIQRTEQGDSAMYLCATITIPRTGTHNSPLHFGNGTRLTVT.